This TCR beta chain originates from a study of long-term antiretroviral therapy in people with HIV. A remark on this clone: Its antigen is undetermined.

Survey level was the resolution at which the v3.0 immunoSEQ assay ran. The method was immunoSEQ multiplex PCR; TCRdb's version includes in-frame clones alone and lacks a portion of them. Here the sample spans about 39,000 clones, roughly nine tenths being singletons. V dropped 0 bases and J dropped 5 bases, with 9 bases sitting between them. Germline V gene lookup returns CDR1 SGHDT and CDR2 YYEEEE. The CDR3 is 13 residues long. Regarding the study as a whole: Subsequent to ART, diversity was augmented yet persisted below that of transplant donor controls.

The chain recombines TRBV5-6 with TRBJ2-7, with a possible D match to TRBD2 (6 bases). The source material was unsorted PBMCs, sampled 1.2 years after starting antiretroviral therapy. This TCR was sampled from a woman aged 45-65 years with HIV. For the CDR3, the DNA is TGTGCCAGCAGCTTGGAACTAGCTAACGAGCAGTACTTC. Translating it yields CASSLELANEQYF. Variable domain in full (rest from reference TRBV5-6 and TRBJ2-7): DAGVTQSPTHLIKTRGQQVTLRCSPKSGHDTVSWYQQALGQGPQFIFQYYEEEERQRGNFPDRFSGHQFPNYSSELNVNALLLGDSALYLCASSLELANEQYFGPGTRLTVT.